This T cell receptor (beta chain) was observed in a study of blood T cell repertoires in COVID-19. At the level of the study: COVID-19 samples collected from the United States, Italy and Spain covered acute and convalescent phases. T cells, B-cell-depleted T cells, or PBMCs provided the cDNA or gDNA that served as material.

Per the study methods: Nucleated cell counts were estimated from reference gene primer amplification. Sequenced by immunoSEQ multiplex PCR; TCRdb stores in-frame clones only, minus some. The V and J calls and clone size were taken over from that table, and D and trimming were inferred from the DNA. The sample records 180,000 or so clones, over 75% being singletons. Trimming at V came to 0 bases and at J to 3 bases, leaving 6 bases not matched to a gene. CDR3 length: 18 amino acids. Germline V gives CDR1 MGHRA, CDR2 YSYEKL. What was sequenced was peripheral blood. The chain couples TRBV4-1 to TRBJ2-6, with 9 bases lining up with TRBD1. The clonotype was recovered from a man aged 40-50 years with active or convalescent COVID-19. CDR3 loop: CASSQESRQGGGANVLTF. As DNA, the CDR3 is TGCGCCAGCAGCCAAGAATCCCGACAGGGGGGTGGGGCCAACGTCCTGACTTTC.